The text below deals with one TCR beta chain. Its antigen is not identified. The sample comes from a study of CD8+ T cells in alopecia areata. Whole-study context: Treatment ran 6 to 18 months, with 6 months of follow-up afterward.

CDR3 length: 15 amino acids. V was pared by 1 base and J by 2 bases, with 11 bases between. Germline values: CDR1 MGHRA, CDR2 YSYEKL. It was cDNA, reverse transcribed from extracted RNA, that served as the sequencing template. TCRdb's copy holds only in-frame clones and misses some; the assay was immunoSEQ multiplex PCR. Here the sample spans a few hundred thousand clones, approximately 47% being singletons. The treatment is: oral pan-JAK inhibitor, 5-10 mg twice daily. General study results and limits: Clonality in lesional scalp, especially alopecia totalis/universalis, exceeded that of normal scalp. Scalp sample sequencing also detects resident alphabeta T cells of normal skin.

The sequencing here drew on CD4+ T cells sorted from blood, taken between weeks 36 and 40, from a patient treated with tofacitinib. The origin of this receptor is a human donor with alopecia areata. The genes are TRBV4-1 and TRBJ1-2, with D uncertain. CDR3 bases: TGCGCCAGCAGCCAAGGGGTCCCCCCCAACTATGGCTACACCTTC. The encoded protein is CASSQGVPPNYGYTF.